Each of the 30 T cell receptor beta chains below was sequenced from the same sample in a study of vaccination effects on CD4 cells after COVID-19. Their cognate antigens are unknown. Generated by immunoSEQ multiplex PCR, the TCRdb table keeps only in-frame clones and is missing some. Altogether under 60,000 clones are present, more than 75% being singletons, with the ten largest covering 5% to 6.5%. ViraFEST assay sequencing came after antigen-specific CD4+ T cells were expanded with viral peptide pools. Culturing for more than eight days preceded CD4+ T cell isolation. Infection with SARS-CoV-2 occurred in the person between March and December 2020, and PCR confirmed it. The sample was CD4+ T cells from PBMCs cultured with HIV peptides, taken before COVID-19 vaccination. Sample subset: HIV-1 Nef peptide pool negative control/reference culture. The receptor set was obtained from a human donor who had a prior SARS-CoV-2 infection.

The chain combines TRBV7-9 with TRBJ2-2, with 8 nucleotides matching TRBD2. The CDR3 loop spans 16 amino acids. Looked up from germline, CDR1 is SEHNR and CDR2 is FQNEAQ (reference sequence). Trimming took 5 bases from V and 4 from J; bases not matched to a gene: 9. CDR3 sequence reads: CASSAPGLGTTGELFF. CDR3 coding DNA: TGTGCCAGCAGCGCGCCGGGACTAGGAACCACCGGGGAGCTGTTTTTT.

CDR3 sequence reads: CASSLVGSVYRDTQYF. The CDR3 DNA reads as TGTGCCAGCAGCTTGGTAGGTAGTGTGTATAGGGATACGCAGTATTTT. This chain uses TRBV5-6 with TRBJ2-3; D gene uncertain. This CDR3 spans 16 amino acids. The V and J ends lost 0 bases and 6 bases respectively, with 17 bases between them. CDR1 SGHDT and CDR2 YYEEEE come from the germline V gene.

This clone was seen a handful of times. V is TRBV6-2 or TRBV6-3 and J is TRBJ1-2; D not certain. Trimming left V 6 bases short and J 3 bases short, with 8 bases between. This CDR3 is 12 amino acids long. The germline V gene encodes CDR1 MNHEY and CDR2 SVGEGT. CDR3 nucleotides: TGTGCCAGCAGCCCCTCAGACTATGGCTACACCTTC. Protein product: CASSPSDYGYTF.

The chain combines TRBV5-1 with TRBJ2-7; the match to TRBD1 covers 8 bases. V was clipped by 5 bases and J by 3 bases; unmatched bases: 7. Germline V gives CDR1 SGHRS, CDR2 YFSETQ. The CDR3 covers 14 residues. CDR3: CASRPGTGNYEQYF. CDR3 nucleotides: TGCGCCAGCAGGCCCGGGACAGGAAACTACGAGCAGTACTTC.

The rearrangement uses TRBV19 and TRBJ1-5, with D perhaps TRBD1 (6 bases). The germline gives CDR1 LNHDA, CDR2 SQIVND (reference sequence). This CDR3 has 18 residues. V lost 0 bases and J 0 bases, leaving 15 bases between the germline ends. CDR3 sequence reads: CASSIDRRGPHSNQPQHF. DNA for the CDR3: TGTGCCAGTAGTATAGATCGTCGGGGGCCCCATAGCAATCAGCCCCAGCATTTT.

The gene calls are TRBV7-9 and TRBJ1-1; 9 bases fit TRBD1. With 4 bases clipped from V and 1 base from J, the junction kept 1 base outside the gene matches. CDR1 is SEHNR, CDR2 FQNEAQ, per germline (reference sequence). The CDR3 loop spans 14 amino acids. DNA for the CDR3: TGTGCCAGCAGCTCGGGACAGGGGAACACTGAAGCTTTCTTT. This codes for CASSSGQGNTEAFF. Based on the CDR3 plus reference TRBV7-9 and TRBJ1-1, the full variable domain is DTGVSQNPRHKITKRGQNVTFRCDPISEHNRLYWYRQTLGQGPEFLTYFQNEAQLEKSRLLSDRFSAERPKGSFSTLEIQRTEQGDSAMYLCASSSGQGNTEAFFGQGTRLTVV.

This chain links TRBV4-2 with TRBJ2-5, with unresolved D. This CDR3 comprises 15 residues. The germline V and J ends were trimmed by 0 bases and 4 bases, with 12 bases remaining between them. CDR1 is LGHNA, CDR2 YNFKEQ, per germline. This CDR3 is CASSQDLGKGETQYF. The CDR3 DNA follows: TGTGCCAGCAGCCAAGATTTAGGGAAGGGAGAGACCCAGTACTTC.

The chain joins TRBV5-5 to TRBJ2-5; 10 bases map to TRBD1. Germline V gene lookup returns CDR1 SGHKS and CDR2 YYEKEE (reference sequence). V was clipped by 2 bases and J by 2 bases; unmatched bases: 6. This CDR3 is 16 amino acids long. CDR3 region: CASSFGTGAGQETQYF. As DNA, the CDR3 is TGTGCCAGCAGCTTTGGGACAGGGGCGGGGCAAGAGACCCAGTACTTC.

CDR3 nucleotides: TGTGCCAGCAGTGACCGAGGGGTCTCCTCGAGTGAAGCTTTCTTT. This sequence encodes CASSDRGVSSSEAFF. This rearrangement joins TRBV6-1 to TRBJ1-1, with D maybe TRBD1 (5 bases). Trimming removed 3 bases from V and 7 bases from J, with 18 bases in between. Germline V gives CDR1 MNHNS, CDR2 SASEGT. The CDR3 contains 15 residues.

The rearrangement links TRBV28 to TRBJ2-3; TRBD2 matches at 9 bases. The CDR3 runs 16 residues. Germline CDR1 and CDR2: MDHEN and SYDVKM. Trimming at V came to 5 bases and at J to 7 bases, leaving 13 bases not matched to a gene. DNA of the CDR3: TGTGCCAGCAGTACCCCAAGCGGGAGGAGTGGAAATACGCAGTATTTT. Protein product: CASSTPSGRSGNTQYF.

The chain uses TRBV9 and TRBJ1-5; TRBD1 is a possible D gene (5 bases). CDR1 SGDLS and CDR2 YYNGEE come from the germline V gene. The CDR3 covers 15 residues. Trimming stripped 4 bases from V and 7 bases from J, with 18 bases between. DNA for the CDR3: TGTGCCAGCAGCCGCGGGTCGTTGAGGGGACAGCCCCAGCATTTT. Protein product: CASSRGSLRGQPQHF.

Remarks on this clone: At one of its ends the junction is not consistent with the germline gene, which may arise from a read error. This chain links TRBV7-2 with TRBJ2-3; TRBD2 agrees at 9 bases. This CDR3 is 14 amino acids long. Germline loops: CDR1 SGHTA, CDR2 FQGNSA. The CDR3 nucleotides read TGTGCCAGCAGCATAGCGGGGGTCACAGATACGCAGTATTTT. It yields the protein CASSIAGVTDTQYF.

J is TRBJ2-2 and V is TRBV9; 16 positions match TRBD2. Germline-derived CDR1 and CDR2 are SGDLS and YYNGEE. CDR3 size: 17 residues. The J segment lost 7 bases and the V segment lost 4 bases, leaving 7 bases of the junction unmatched. The CDR3, as DNA: TGTGCCAGCAGCTGGGGACTAGCGGGAGGGCCGGGCGGGGAGCTGTTTTTT. Protein sequence: CASSWGLAGGPGGELFF.

The chain has TRBV4-3 and TRBJ1-1; 12 nucleotides line up with TRBD1. The CDR3 totals 16 residues. V lost 5 bases and J lost 2; bases outside the gene matches: 6. Germline V lookup: CDR1 LGHNA, CDR2 YSLEER. The CDR3 DNA is TGCGCCAGCAGCTCTGGGACAGGGGGCCATAACACTGAAGCTTTCTTT. Encoded protein: CASSSGTGGHNTEAFF.

This chain joins TRBV4-3 and TRBJ2-1; tentatively, D is TRBD1 or TRBD2 (5 bases each). This CDR3 has 15 residues. The V gene's germline CDR1 is LGHNA and CDR2 YSLEER. Trimming took off 0 bases at V and 10 bases at J, with 16 bases between the two ends. CDR3 DNA: TGCGCCAGCAGCCAAGATTTGGGACCAGCCGGGGAGCAGTTCTTC. This encodes CASSQDLGPAGEQFF.

The rearrangement joins TRBV5-1 to TRBJ2-1; no definite D call. The germline V gene has CDR1 SGHRS and CDR2 YFSETQ. This CDR3 has 14 residues. The V end was cut by 3 bases, the J end by 0 bases, with 7 bases between. The CDR3 sequence is CASSSDSSYNEQFF. CDR3 bases: TGCGCCAGCAGCTCCGACTCCTCCTACAATGAGCAGTTCTTC.

This chain uses TRBV6-1 with TRBJ2-1; D tentatively fits TRBD1 or TRBD2 (6 bases each). V was clipped by 1 base and J by 12 bases, with 19 bases between them. The CDR3 runs to 15 residues. Germline V gene lookup returns CDR1 MNHNS and CDR2 SASEGT. The DNA of the CDR3 is TGTGCCAGCAGTGAAGATTCGCTTGGGGGGCTTAGGCAGTTCTTC. It encodes CASSEDSLGGLRQFF.

The chain employs TRBV3-1 (or the pseudogene TRBV3-2) and TRBJ1-1, with TRBD1 identical over 8 bases. V shed 4 bases and J 6 bases; nucleotides not matched to a gene: 4. Germline V gives CDR1 LGHDT, CDR2 YNNKEL (reference sequence). The CDR3 is made up of 13 amino acids. The CDR3 here is CASSPGQASEAFF. As DNA, the CDR3 is TGTGCCAGCAGCCCGGGACAGGCGTCTGAAGCTTTCTTT.

This clone has only a few counts. The chain joins TRBV7-2 to TRBJ1-1; 7 bases are shared with TRBD1. Germline assignment: CDR1 SGHTA and CDR2 FQGNSA. CDR3 length: 13 amino acids. After removal of 2 bases from V and 7 bases from J, the junction contained 4 bases not matched to a gene. CDR3 sequence: CASSLFGTVEAFF. DNA of the CDR3: TGTGCCAGCAGCTTATTTGGGACAGTTGAAGCTTTCTTT.

V usage is TRBV20-1 and J usage is TRBJ1-6; a possible D gene is TRBD1 (6 bases). Per the germline V gene, CDR1 is DFQATT and CDR2 is SNEGSKA (reference sequence). This CDR3 is built from 14 residues. V lost 3 bases and J 7 bases, leaving 13 bases between the germline ends. CDR3 in amino acids: CSASATGRNSPLHF. In DNA, the CDR3 is TGCAGTGCTAGTGCGACAGGAAGAAATTCACCCCTCCACTTT.

V usage is TRBV2 and J usage is TRBJ1-1; D uncertain. This CDR3 is 13 amino acids long. V lost 5 bases and J lost 0, with 7 bases in between. Germline V gives CDR1 SNHLY, CDR2 FYNNEI. CDR3 amino acids: CASSRLMNTEAFF. The CDR3, as DNA: TGTGCCAGCAGTCGGCTCATGAACACTGAAGCTTTCTTT.

The chain couples TRBV7-3 to TRBJ1-1; 7 bases fit TRBD1. In germline, CDR1 is SGHTA, CDR2 FQGTGA. The V segment lost 3 bases and the J segment 4 bases; nucleotides outside the gene matches: 5. The CDR3 is made up of 14 amino acids. The DNA of the CDR3 is TGTGCCAGCAGCTTGCAGGGGGGGTTCACTGAAGCTTTCTTT. Amino acid sequence: CASSLQGGFTEAFF.

The sample holds one count of this clone. The chain combines TRBV5-1 with TRBJ1-1, with no clear D. There are 15 residues in the CDR3. In germline, CDR1 is SGHRS, CDR2 YFSETQ. V shed 4 bases and J shed 3 bases, with 16 bases lying between them. The CDR3 DNA follows: TGCGCCAGCAGCAGAACTCCGAGGGTGGACACTGAAGCTTTCTTT. Translating it yields CASSRTPRVDTEAFF.

The chain employs TRBV9 and TRBJ1-3, with no clear D. This CDR3 contains 14 residues. The V end lost 1 base, the J end lost 4 bases, and 9 bases lay between the germline ends. Per the germline V gene, CDR1 is SGDLS and CDR2 is YYNGEE. The CDR3: CASSVTTGGNTIYF. In DNA, the CDR3 is TGTGCCAGCAGCGTAACCACGGGAGGAAACACCATATATTTT.

The chain joins TRBV12-3 or TRBV12-4 to TRBJ1-3; D gene uncertain. V was shortened by 5 bases and J by 3 bases, with 5 bases between the two germline ends. The CDR3 extends over 12 amino acids. The CDR3 spells CASSRSGNTIYF. The CDR3 DNA sequence: TGTGCCAGCAGTCGTAGTGGAAACACCATATATTTT.

This chain joins TRBV12-5 and TRBJ1-1; the match to TRBD1 covers 7 bases. Germline lookup yields CDR1 LGHNT and CDR2 FRNRAP. The trim removed 9 bases at V and 2 bases at J, leaving 6 bases unmatched. This CDR3 has 13 residues. This CDR3 is CARENRGNTEAFF. Written as DNA, the CDR3 is TGTGCTAGAGAAAACAGGGGTAACACTGAAGCTTTCTTT. The whole variable domain, remainder taken from reference TRBV12-5 and TRBJ1-1, is DARVTQTPRHKVTEMGQEVTMRCQPILGHNTVFWYRQTMMQGLELLAYFRNRAPLDDSGMPKDRFSAEMPDATLATLKIQPSEPRDSAVYFCARENRGNTEAFFGQGTRLTVV.

The chain recombines TRBV5-6 with TRBJ2-4; tentative D call: TRBD1 (6 bases). Between the trimmed V and J ends, which lost 3 bases and 4 bases, there was a span of 17 bases. The CDR3 sequence is 16 residues long. Germline CDR1 reads SGHDT; CDR2 reads YYEEEE. The CDR3 loop reads CASSWRTGTPKNIQYF. In nucleotides, the CDR3 is TGTGCCAGCAGCTGGCGAACCGGGACACCTAAAAACATTCAGTACTTC.

The chain recombines TRBV27 with TRBJ2-1; D is unclear. There are 13 residues in the CDR3. Trimming took 3 bases from V and 4 from J, leaving 7 bases between them. Looked up from germline, CDR1 is MNHEY and CDR2 is SMNVEV (reference sequence). CDR3 coding DNA: TGTGCCAGCAGTTTGCAACAATACAATGAGCAGTTCTTC. It encodes CASSLQQYNEQFF.

This clone was observed a few times. J is TRBJ1-6 and V is TRBV13; no firm D call. The CDR3 consists of 12 residues. The germline V gene encodes CDR1 PRHDT and CDR2 FYEKMQ (reference sequence). V was clipped by 6 bases and J by 3 bases, with 3 bases between them. The CDR3 loop reads CASRVYNSPLHF. The CDR3 DNA follows: TGTGCCAGCAGGGTCTATAATTCACCCCTCCACTTT.

The V call is TRBV28, the J call TRBJ1-2, with D unclear. The CDR3 sequence is 13 residues long. Germline V CDR1 and CDR2: MDHEN, SYDVKM. Trimming pared 4 bases from V and 0 bases from J, leaving 6 bases between. The CDR3 sequence is CASSSLSNYGYTF. The CDR3 bases are TGTGCCAGCAGTTCTCTGTCTAACTATGGCTACACCTTC.